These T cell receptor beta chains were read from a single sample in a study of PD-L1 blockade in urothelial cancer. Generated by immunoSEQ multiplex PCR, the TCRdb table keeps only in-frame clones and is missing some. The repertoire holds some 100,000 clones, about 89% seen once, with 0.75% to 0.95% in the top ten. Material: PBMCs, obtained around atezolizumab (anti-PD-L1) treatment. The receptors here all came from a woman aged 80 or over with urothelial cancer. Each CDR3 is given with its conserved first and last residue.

CDR3: CASSPQRVSSYEQYF
V: TRBV7-9
J: TRBJ2-7

CDR3: CASSLDGTGNGYTF
V: TRBV7-9
J: TRBJ1-2

CDR3: CAWIPGRVKGYTF
V: TRBV30
J: TRBJ1-2

CDR3: CASSTGGGLAGYNEQFF
V: TRBV7-9
J: TRBJ2-1

CDR3: CASSLGRQGRGPAFF
V: TRBV11-2
J: TRBJ1-1

CDR3: CATGSRGYTF
V: TRBV28
J: TRBJ1-2

CDR3: CASSPGGQGSYEQYF
V: TRBV11-1
J: TRBJ2-7

CDR3: CASSLRTSGSTDTQYF
V: TRBV5-1
J: TRBJ2-3

CDR3: CASSQRFGGQETQYF
V: TRBV7-7
J: TRBJ2-5

CDR3: CASSLYGQGHEKLFF
V: TRBV11-2
J: TRBJ1-4

CDR3: CASSPPGGGNTIYF
V: TRBV18
J: TRBJ1-3

CDR3: CASSGDRVNTGELFF
V: TRBV2
J: TRBJ2-2

CDR3: CASSGSTSGRALNEQFF
V: TRBV10-1
J: TRBJ2-1

CDR3: CASSPIRVATNEKLFF
V: TRBV28
J: TRBJ1-4

CDR3: CASSLTDNEQFF
V: TRBV5-4
J: TRBJ2-1

CDR3: CASSRDNGYTF
V: TRBV5-1
J: TRBJ1-2

CDR3: CASIKGRYNEQFF
V: TRBV28
J: TRBJ2-1

CDR3: CASSELRGYTF
V: TRBV6-1
J: TRBJ1-2

CDR3: CASRGTGGLQPQHF
V: TRBV6-1
J: TRBJ1-5

CDR3: CASTLSGNSDTQYF
V: TRBV7-6
J: TRBJ2-3

CDR3: CASSRRASGNTIYF
V: TRBV28
J: TRBJ1-3

CDR3: CASRSGLAGDNEQFF
V: TRBV7-3
J: TRBJ2-1

CDR3: CASRQSGLGGYTF
V: TRBV27
J: TRBJ1-2

CDR3: CASSSGVPAGNTIYF
V: TRBV9
J: TRBJ1-3

CDR3: CASADRGWDTIYF
V: TRBV10-3
J: TRBJ1-3

CDR3: CASSQALAETYEQYF
V: TRBV4-1
J: TRBJ2-7

CDR3: CASSRAATSSYNEQFF
V: TRBV10-1
J: TRBJ2-1

CDR3: CARGRTGRIEKLFF
V: TRBV5-4
J: TRBJ1-4

CDR3: CASSGLAGGEDTQYF
V: TRBV25-1
J: TRBJ2-3

CDR3: CASSSGLASTQYF
V: TRBV11-3
J: TRBJ2-3

CDR3: CASSEGRLGGEQFF
V: TRBV2
J: TRBJ2-1

CDR3: CASSRLTVSEAFF
V: TRBV2
J: TRBJ1-1

CDR3: CASTMTVRNTEAFF
V: TRBV19
J: TRBJ1-1

CDR3: CASSYGTSGSVPYEQYF
V: TRBV4-1
J: TRBJ2-7

CDR3: CASRPTGRGQETQYF
V: TRBV27
J: TRBJ2-5

CDR3: CAISESTGGDEKLFF
V: TRBV10-3
J: TRBJ1-4

CDR3: CASSFGRAGGSSYEQYF
V: TRBV7-9
J: TRBJ2-7

CDR3: CAWSVTSGRETQYF
V: TRBV30
J: TRBJ2-5

CDR3: CAWTPGHGSYNEQFF
V: TRBV30
J: TRBJ2-1

CDR3: CASRKTGTQPQHF
V: TRBV2
J: TRBJ1-5

CDR3: CASSSWGLAEETQYF
V: TRBV6-1
J: TRBJ2-5

CDR3: CASNRKGEGEKLFF
V: TRBV2
J: TRBJ1-4

CDR3: CASSPGSDEQFF
V: TRBV5-1
J: TRBJ2-1

CDR3: CASSSGGGASGTFYNEQFF
V: TRBV7-3
J: TRBJ2-1

CDR3: CASSDQTPKLFF
V: TRBV25-1
J: TRBJ1-4

CDR3: CASTQSGQGAFPFF
V: TRBV6-6
J: TRBJ2-1

CDR3: CASSPSTVDTQYF
V: TRBV7-3
J: TRBJ2-3

CDR3: CASSSHPGLAETQYF
V: TRBV7-3
J: TRBJ2-5

CDR3: CASSVGSGQGARGYTF
V: TRBV9
J: TRBJ1-2

CDR3: CASSAGTQAKNIQYF
V: TRBV9
J: TRBJ2-4